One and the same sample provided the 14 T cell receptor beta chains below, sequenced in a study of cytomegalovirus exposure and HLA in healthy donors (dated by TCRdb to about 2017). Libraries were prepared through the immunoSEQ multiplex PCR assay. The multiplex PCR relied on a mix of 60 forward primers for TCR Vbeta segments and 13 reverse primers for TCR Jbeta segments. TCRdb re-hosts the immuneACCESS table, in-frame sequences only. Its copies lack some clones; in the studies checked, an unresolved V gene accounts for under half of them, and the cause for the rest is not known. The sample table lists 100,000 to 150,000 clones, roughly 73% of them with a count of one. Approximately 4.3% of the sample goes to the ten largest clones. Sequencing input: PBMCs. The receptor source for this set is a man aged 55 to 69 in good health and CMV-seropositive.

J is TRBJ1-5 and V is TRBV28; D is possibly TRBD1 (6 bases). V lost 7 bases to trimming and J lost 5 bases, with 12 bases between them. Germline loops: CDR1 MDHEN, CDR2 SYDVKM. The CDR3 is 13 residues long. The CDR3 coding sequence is TGTGCCAGCAAAGGGACAATCGATCAGCCCCAGCATTTT. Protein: CASKGTIDQPQHF.

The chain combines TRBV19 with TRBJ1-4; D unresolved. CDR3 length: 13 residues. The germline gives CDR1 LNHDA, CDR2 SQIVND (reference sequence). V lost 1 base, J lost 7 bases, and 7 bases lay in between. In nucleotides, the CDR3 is TGTGCCAGTAGTATAGCGAACGGTGAAAAACTGTTTTTT. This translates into CASSIANGEKLFF. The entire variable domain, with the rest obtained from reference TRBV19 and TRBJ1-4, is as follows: DGGITQSPKYLFRKEGQNVTLSCEQNLNHDAMYWYRQDPGQGLRLIYYSQIVNDFQKGDIAEGYSVSREKKESFPLTVTSAQKNPTAFYLCASSIANGEKLFFGSGTQLSVL.

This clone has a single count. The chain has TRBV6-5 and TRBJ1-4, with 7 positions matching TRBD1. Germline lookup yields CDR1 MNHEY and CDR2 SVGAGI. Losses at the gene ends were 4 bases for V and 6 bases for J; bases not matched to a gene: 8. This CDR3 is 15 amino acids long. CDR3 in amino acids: CASSSPGQRDEKLFF. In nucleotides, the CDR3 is TGTGCCAGCAGTTCCCCGGGACAGAGAGATGAAAAACTGTTTTTT.

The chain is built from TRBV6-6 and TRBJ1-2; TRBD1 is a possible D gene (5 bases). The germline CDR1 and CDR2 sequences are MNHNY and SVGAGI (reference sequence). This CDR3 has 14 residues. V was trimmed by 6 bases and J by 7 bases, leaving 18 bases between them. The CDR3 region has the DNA TGTGCCAGCAGAAACGAGGGTGGGGGGGGTGGCTACACCTTC. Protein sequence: CASRNEGGGGGYTF.

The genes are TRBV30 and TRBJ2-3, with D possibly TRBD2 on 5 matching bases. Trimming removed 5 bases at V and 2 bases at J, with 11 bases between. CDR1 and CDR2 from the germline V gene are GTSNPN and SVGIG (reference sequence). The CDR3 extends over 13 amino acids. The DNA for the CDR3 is TGTGCCTGGGGAAGAGGGTTCACAGATACGCAGTATTTT. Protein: CAWGRGFTDTQYF.

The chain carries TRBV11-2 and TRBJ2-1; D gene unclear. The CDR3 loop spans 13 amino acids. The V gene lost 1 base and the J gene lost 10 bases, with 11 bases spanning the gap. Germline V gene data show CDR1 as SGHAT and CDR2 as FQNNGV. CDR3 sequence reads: CASSLVRVEEQFF. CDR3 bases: TGTGCCAGCAGCTTAGTCCGGGTTGAGGAGCAGTTCTTC.

The CDR3 DNA reads as TGTGCCAGCAGCCCCGGGACAGGGCACACAGATACGCAGTATTTT. Its translation: CASSPGTGHTDTQYF. This chain joins TRBV5-6 and TRBJ2-3; 9 nucleotides agree with TRBD1. Germline V gene data show CDR1 as SGHDT and CDR2 as YYEEEE. CDR3 length equals 15 residues. Trimming at V came to 4 bases and at J to 2 bases, leaving 5 bases not matched to a gene.

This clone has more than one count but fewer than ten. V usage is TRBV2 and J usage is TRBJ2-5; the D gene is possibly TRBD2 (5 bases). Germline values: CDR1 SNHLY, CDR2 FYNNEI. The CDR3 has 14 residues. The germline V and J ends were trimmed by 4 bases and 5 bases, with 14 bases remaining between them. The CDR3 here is CASSGEWAWETQYF. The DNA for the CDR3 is TGTGCCAGCAGTGGGGAGTGGGCCTGGGAGACCCAGTACTTC.

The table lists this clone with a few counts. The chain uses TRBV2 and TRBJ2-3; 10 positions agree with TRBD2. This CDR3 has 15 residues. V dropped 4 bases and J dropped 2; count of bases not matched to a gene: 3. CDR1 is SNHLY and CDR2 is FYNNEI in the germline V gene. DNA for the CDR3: TGTGCCAGCAGTGCTAGCGGGGGAGACACAGATACGCAGTATTTT. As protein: CASSASGGDTDTQYF.

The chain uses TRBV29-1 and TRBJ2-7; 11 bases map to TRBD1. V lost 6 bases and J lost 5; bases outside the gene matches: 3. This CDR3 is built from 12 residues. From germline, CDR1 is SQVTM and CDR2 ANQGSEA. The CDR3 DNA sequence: TGCAGCGTCGGACAGGGGGCCGACGAGCAGTACTTC. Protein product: CSVGQGADEQYF.

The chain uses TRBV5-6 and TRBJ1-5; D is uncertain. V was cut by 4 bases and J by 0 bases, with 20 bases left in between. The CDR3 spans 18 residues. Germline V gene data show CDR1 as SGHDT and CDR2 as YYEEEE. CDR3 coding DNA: TGTGCCAGCAGCCTGAAAAAGGGAGTCCCTCATAGCAATCAGCCCCAGCATTTT. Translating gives CASSLKKGVPHSNQPQHF.

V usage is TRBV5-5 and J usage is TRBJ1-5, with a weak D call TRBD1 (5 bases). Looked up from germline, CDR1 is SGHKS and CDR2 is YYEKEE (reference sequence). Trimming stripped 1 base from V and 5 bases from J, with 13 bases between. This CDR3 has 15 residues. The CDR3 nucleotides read TGTGCCAGCAGCTTGATTCCAGAGACAGATCAGCCCCAGCATTTT. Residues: CASSLIPETDQPQHF.

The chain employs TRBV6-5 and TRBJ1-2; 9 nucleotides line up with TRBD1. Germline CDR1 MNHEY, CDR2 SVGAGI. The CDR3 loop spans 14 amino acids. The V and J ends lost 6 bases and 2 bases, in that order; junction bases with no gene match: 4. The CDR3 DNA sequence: TGTGCCAGCAGCCGGGACAGGGCGAACTATGGCTACACCTTC. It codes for CASSRDRANYGYTF.

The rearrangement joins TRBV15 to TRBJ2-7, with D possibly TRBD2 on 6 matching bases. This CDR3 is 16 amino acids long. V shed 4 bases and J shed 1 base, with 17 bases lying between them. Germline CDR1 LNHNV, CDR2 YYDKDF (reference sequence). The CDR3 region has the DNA TGTGCCACCAGCACCTTAGGAAACGGGGGTTCCTACGAGCAGTACTTC. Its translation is CATSTLGNGGSYEQYF.